The rows below give T cell receptor beta chains drawn from one sample of a study of T cell responses to AZD1222 COVID-19 vaccine. Profiled with immunoSEQ multiplex PCR; TCRdb holds only in-frame clones, not every one. Seen here are 110,000 or so clones, 88% observed once, and the top ten hold approximately 6.9%. This sample comprised peripheral blood, obtained 28 days after the second AZD1222 dose. The receptors come from an adult who received the AZD1222 COVID-19 vaccine. Both conserved end residues are part of each CDR3. A D gene is named only where the DNA matches it firmly. Size tells how often a clone was seen (once, few, many) or the class of an expanded clone, and some rows leave it out.

J gene: TRBJ2-7; clone size: -; V gene: TRBV4-3; D gene: -; CDR3 DNA: TGCGCCAGCAGCCAAGAGGCGGGGCCCGCCTACGAGCAGTACTTC; CDR3 protein: CASSQEAGPAYEQYF
J gene: TRBJ1-2; clone size: -; V gene: TRBV7-2; D gene: TRBD1; CDR3 DNA: TGTGCCAGCAGCACCCCGGGACAGGGGCATGGCTACACCTTC; CDR3 protein: CASSTPGQGHGYTF
J gene: TRBJ1-1; clone size: -; V gene: TRBV5-1; D gene: TRBD1; CDR3 DNA: TGCGCCAGCAGCGGGACAGGGTACGGGACTGAAGCTTTCTTT; CDR3 protein: CASSGTGYGTEAFF
J gene: TRBJ1-1; clone size: -; V gene: TRBV9; D gene: TRBD1; CDR3 DNA: TGTGCCAGCAGCGGGACAGGGTTTGCTGAAGCTTTCTTT; CDR3 protein: CASSGTGFAEAFF
J gene: TRBJ2-1; clone size: -; V gene: TRBV19; D gene: -; CDR3 DNA: TGTGCCAGTAGTTCACAGGGTTCCAATGAGCAGTTCTTC; CDR3 protein: CASSSQGSNEQFF
J gene: TRBJ2-5; clone size: -; V gene: TRBV7-8; D gene: -; CDR3 DNA: TGTGCCAGCAGCTTAGGAGGGGTAGCGCTAGAGACCCAGTACTTC; CDR3 protein: CASSLGGVALETQYF
J gene: TRBJ2-7; clone size: once; V gene: TRBV28; D gene: TRBD1; CDR3 DNA: TGTGCCAGCATCGCCGGACAGGGGGCTTACGAGCAGTACTTC; CDR3 protein: CASIAGQGAYEQYF
J gene: TRBJ1-2; clone size: once; V gene: TRBV9; D gene: -; CDR3 DNA: TGTGCCAGCAGCGACGTTGGGGGCTCCACTAACTATGGCTACACCTTC; CDR3 protein: CASSDVGGSTNYGYTF
J gene: TRBJ2-5; clone size: -; V gene: TRBV4-1; D gene: TRBD2; CDR3 DNA: TGCGCCAGCAGCACGTCCGGGACTAGCGGGGGGGAGACCCAGTACTTC; CDR3 protein: CASSTSGTSGGETQYF
J gene: TRBJ1-5; clone size: -; V gene: TRBV10-3; D gene: TRBD1; CDR3 DNA: TGTGCCATCAGTGAGTCGGGACAGGGCAATCAGCCCCAGCATTTT; CDR3 protein: CAISESGQGNQPQHF
J gene: TRBJ1-5; clone size: -; V gene: TRBV10-3; D gene: TRBD1; CDR3 DNA: TGTGCCATTGCGGGACAGAAGAACCAGCCCCAGCATTTT; CDR3 protein: CAIAGQKNQPQHF
J gene: TRBJ1-1; clone size: once; V gene: TRBV4-2; D gene: -; CDR3 DNA: TGTGCCAGCAGCCAAGATTCCCAGGCAATGAACACTGAAGCTTTCTTT; CDR3 protein: CASSQDSQAMNTEAFF
J gene: TRBJ2-1; clone size: -; V gene: TRBV27; D gene: -; CDR3 DNA: TGTGCCAGCAGACGGGACAACTCCTACAATGAGCAGTTCTTC; CDR3 protein: CASRRDNSYNEQFF
J gene: TRBJ1-1; clone size: -; V gene: TRBV5-1; D gene: TRBD1; CDR3 DNA: TGCGCCAGCAGCTTGATCGTTGGAGGGACAGGGGGCATGAACACTGAAGCTTTCTTT; CDR3 protein: CASSLIVGGTGGMNTEAFF
J gene: TRBJ1-2; clone size: -; V gene: TRBV5-1; D gene: -; CDR3 DNA: TGCGCCAGCAAGGACGGGGGACCCTTCTATGGCTACACCTTC; CDR3 protein: CASKDGGPFYGYTF
J gene: TRBJ1-3; clone size: -; V gene: TRBV7-9; D gene: TRBD1; CDR3 DNA: TGTGCCAGCAGCAAGGGACAGGGCTTTTTCTCTGGAAACACCATATATTTT; CDR3 protein: CASSKGQGFFSGNTIYF
J gene: TRBJ2-1; clone size: -; V gene: TRBV27; D gene: -; CDR3 DNA: TGTGCCAGCAGTCAGAGTAACAATGAGCAGTTCTTC; CDR3 protein: CASSQSNNEQFF
J gene: TRBJ1-1; clone size: -; V gene: TRBV6-5; D gene: -; CDR3 DNA: TGTGCCAGCAGTACCCCCCGGGTAGGGAGGTCTGAAGCTTTCTTT; CDR3 protein: CASSTPRVGRSEAFF
J gene: TRBJ1-1; clone size: -; V gene: TRBV6-5; D gene: -; CDR3 DNA: TGTGCCAGCAGCACGGACACCTTAGGTGAAGCTTTCTTT; CDR3 protein: CASSTDTLGEAFF
J gene: TRBJ1-2; clone size: -; V gene: TRBV19; D gene: -; CDR3 DNA: TGTGCCAGTCTACCGGACAGACAAAACAACTATGGCTACACCTTC; CDR3 protein: CASLPDRQNNYGYTF
J gene: TRBJ1-4; clone size: -; V gene: TRBV4-3; D gene: -; CDR3 DNA: TGCGCCAGCAGCCAAGATGGGGGGGGAGGGGCGAGTGAAAAACTGTTTTTT; CDR3 protein: CASSQDGGGGASEKLFF
J gene: TRBJ2-1; clone size: -; V gene: TRBV9; D gene: TRBD2; CDR3 DNA: TGTGCCAGCAGCGTAGGTCCCAGCGGGGGGAATGAGCAGTTCTTC; CDR3 protein: CASSVGPSGGNEQFF
J gene: TRBJ2-3; clone size: -; V gene: TRBV12-3/TRBV12-4; D gene: -; CDR3 DNA: TGTGCCAGCAGTTTCCGGGGAGATACGCAGTATTTT; CDR3 protein: CASSFRGDTQYF
J gene: TRBJ2-5; clone size: -; V gene: TRBV11-2; D gene: -; CDR3 DNA: TGTGCCAGCAGCCTCGGCGGGACTCTCCTCCAAGAGACCCAGTACTTC; CDR3 protein: CASSLGGTLLQETQYF
J gene: TRBJ2-1; clone size: -; V gene: TRBV19; D gene: TRBD2; CDR3 DNA: TGTGCCAGTAGCCTAGGGAGGGAAGGGAATGAGCAGTTCTTC; CDR3 protein: CASSLGREGNEQFF
J gene: TRBJ1-2; clone size: -; V gene: TRBV4-3; D gene: -; CDR3 DNA: TGCGCCAGCAGCCAAGATCTCGGGGCCTCGGGCTATGGCTACACCTTC; CDR3 protein: CASSQDLGASGYGYTF
J gene: TRBJ2-5; clone size: once; V gene: TRBV6-2/TRBV6-3; D gene: -; CDR3 DNA: TGTGCCAGCAGTCCCCCCTGGGAGACCCAGTACTTC; CDR3 protein: CASSPPWETQYF
J gene: TRBJ2-5; clone size: -; V gene: TRBV14; D gene: -; CDR3 DNA: TGTGCCAGCAGCCAAGGACTACCAGAGACCCAGTACTTC; CDR3 protein: CASSQGLPETQYF
J gene: TRBJ1-6; clone size: -; V gene: TRBV6-5; D gene: -; CDR3 DNA: TGTGCCAGCAGTTACGGGCAAGCCTATAATTCACCCCTCCACTTT; CDR3 protein: CASSYGQAYNSPLHF
J gene: TRBJ1-1; clone size: -; V gene: TRBV28; D gene: -; CDR3 DNA: TGTGCCAGCAGTGGTCGGGACCACGGGAACACTGAAGCTTTCTTT; CDR3 protein: CASSGRDHGNTEAFF
J gene: TRBJ2-1; clone size: -; V gene: TRBV5-1; D gene: TRBD1; CDR3 DNA: TGCGCCAGCAGCTGGGGACAGAAAAATGAGCAGTTCTTC; CDR3 protein: CASSWGQKNEQFF
J gene: TRBJ1-1; clone size: -; V gene: TRBV27; D gene: -; CDR3 DNA: TGTGCCAGCAGTCCCCCCGGGCCGAAGGGGGTTGAAGCTTTCTTT; CDR3 protein: CASSPPGPKGVEAFF
J gene: TRBJ2-1; clone size: -; V gene: TRBV5-1; D gene: -; CDR3 DNA: TGCGCCAGCAGCCCCGTGCCAGGGGCTCTTGAGCAGTTCTTC; CDR3 protein: CASSPVPGALEQFF
J gene: TRBJ2-1; clone size: -; V gene: TRBV29-1; D gene: -; CDR3 DNA: TGCAGCGTTGTTTCCAGCCCCAATGAGCAGTTCTTC; CDR3 protein: CSVVSSPNEQFF
J gene: TRBJ2-5; clone size: once; V gene: TRBV20-1; D gene: -; CDR3 DNA: TGCAGTGCTAGAGGTCGGGAGACCCAGTACTTC; CDR3 protein: CSARGRETQYF
J gene: TRBJ2-7; clone size: -; V gene: TRBV6-2/TRBV6-3; D gene: TRBD2; CDR3 DNA: TGTGCCAGCAGTTACTCAGCGGGGGGTGCCTACGAGCAGTACTTC; CDR3 protein: CASSYSAGGAYEQYF
J gene: TRBJ1-4; clone size: -; V gene: TRBV19; D gene: -; CDR3 DNA: TGTGCCAGTAGTATGATAGGGGCTAATGAAAAACTGTTTTTT; CDR3 protein: CASSMIGANEKLFF
J gene: TRBJ2-1; clone size: -; V gene: TRBV6-5; D gene: TRBD2; CDR3 DNA: TGTGCCAGCAAGCCGGGACTAGCGGTATCCAATGAGCAGTTCTTC; CDR3 protein: CASKPGLAVSNEQFF
J gene: TRBJ1-1; clone size: -; V gene: TRBV7-9; D gene: -; CDR3 DNA: TGTGCCAGCAGCTTAGTGAGGGGGAGGGAAACTGAAGCTTTCTTT; CDR3 protein: CASSLVRGRETEAFF
J gene: TRBJ1-2; clone size: few; V gene: TRBV6-5; D gene: TRBD1; CDR3 DNA: TGTGCCAGCAACCCTCAGGGGGGTGGCTACACCTTC; CDR3 protein: CASNPQGGGYTF
J gene: TRBJ2-1; clone size: -; V gene: TRBV5-6; D gene: -; CDR3 DNA: TGTGCCAGCAGCTTTGGCGCCTACAATGAGCAGTTCTTC; CDR3 protein: CASSFGAYNEQFF
J gene: TRBJ2-5; clone size: -; V gene: TRBV6-5; D gene: TRBD2; CDR3 DNA: TGTGCCAGCAGTAGCGGACTAGCGGGGCAAGAGACCCAGTACTTC; CDR3 protein: CASSSGLAGQETQYF
J gene: TRBJ1-4; clone size: once; V gene: TRBV4-1; D gene: TRBD1; CDR3 DNA: TGCGCCAGCAGCCAAGAAGGGACAGGGAGTGAAAAACTGTTTTTT; CDR3 protein: CASSQEGTGSEKLFF
J gene: TRBJ1-1; clone size: -; V gene: TRBV12-3/TRBV12-4; D gene: -; CDR3 DNA: TGTGCCAGCAGCCTGGCTGGGACTGAAGCTTTCTTT; CDR3 protein: CASSLAGTEAFF
J gene: TRBJ2-3; clone size: -; V gene: TRBV5-1; D gene: TRBD2; CDR3 DNA: TGCGCCAGCAGCTTGCACCCGGGACTAGCGGGGGGGACCGTCTATACGCAGTATTTT; CDR3 protein: CASSLHPGLAGGTVYTQYF
J gene: TRBJ2-7; clone size: -; V gene: TRBV6-5; D gene: -; CDR3 DNA: TGTGCCAGCAGGTTACAGGTTTTGGCCTACGAGCAGTACTTC; CDR3 protein: CASRLQVLAYEQYF
J gene: TRBJ1-1; clone size: -; V gene: TRBV12-3/TRBV12-4; D gene: -; CDR3 DNA: TGTGCCAGCAGTTTGTTAGGGGCGGCTGAAGCTTTCTTT; CDR3 protein: CASSLLGAAEAFF
J gene: TRBJ1-2; clone size: -; V gene: TRBV3-1/TRBV3-2; D gene: -; CDR3 DNA: TGTGCCACCGCTGGGGGGTTAGTGGATGGCTACACCTTC; CDR3 protein: CATAGGLVDGYTF
J gene: TRBJ1-4; clone size: few; V gene: TRBV4-3; D gene: -; CDR3 DNA: TGCGCCAGCAGCCAAGATCCCATGGGGGGCAATGAAAAACTGTTTTTT; CDR3 protein: CASSQDPMGGNEKLFF
J gene: TRBJ1-1; clone size: -; V gene: TRBV19; D gene: -; CDR3 DNA: TGTGCCAGTAGGAAGGGGCTGAACACTGAAGCTTTCTTT; CDR3 protein: CASRKGLNTEAFF
J gene: TRBJ1-2; clone size: -; V gene: TRBV7-9; D gene: -; CDR3 DNA: TGTGCCAGCAGCTTATTCCTCGGGGGCGAAAGTGGCTACACCTTC; CDR3 protein: CASSLFLGGESGYTF
J gene: TRBJ2-7; clone size: -; V gene: TRBV7-2; D gene: -; CDR3 DNA: TGTGCCAGCAGCTTAAGTGGGGGCTTGTACGAGCAGTACTTC; CDR3 protein: CASSLSGGLYEQYF
J gene: TRBJ2-2; clone size: once; V gene: TRBV10-3; D gene: TRBD1; CDR3 DNA: TGTGCCATCAGTGAAGGGCCCACAGGGGGCGACGATGGGACCGGGGAGCTGTTTTTT; CDR3 protein: CAISEGPTGGDDGTGELFF
J gene: TRBJ2-1; clone size: -; V gene: TRBV7-2; D gene: TRBD2; CDR3 DNA: TGTGCCAGCAGCTTAGCTGGTCAGCGGGGGCCCTGGGGGAATGAGCAGTTCTTC; CDR3 protein: CASSLAGQRGPWGNEQFF